The clone carrying this TCR beta chain was seen a few times. This record belongs to a study of cytomegalovirus exposure and HLA in healthy donors. 60 Vbeta and 13 Jbeta primers were used in PCR. TCRdb's table, derived via immunoSEQ multiplex PCR, lists solely in-frame clones and lacks some. The sample carries about 140,000 clones, roughly 82% recorded once. The CDR3 is made up of 14 amino acids. After removal of 3 bases from V and 7 bases from J, the junction contained 2 bases not matched to a gene. Per the germline V gene, CDR1 is SGHRS and CDR2 is YFSETQ. V and J are TRBV5-1 and TRBJ2-1; 12 positions agree with TRBD2. The clonotype was recovered from a man younger than 35 in good health and CMV-seropositive. The sample was PBMCs. The CDR3 DNA reads TGCGCCAGCAGCTCGACTAGCGGGAGAAATGAGCAGTTCTTC. Translation gives CASSSTSGRNEQFF.